A single T cell receptor (beta chain) is shown here with its context. The target of this receptor is not known. Base qualities are not provided; no much larger clone lies one nucleotide away. V trim: 3 bases; J trim: 6 bases; unmatched bases: 3. According to the germline V gene, CDR1 reads MGHDK and CDR2 reads SYGVNS. The CDR3 starts with the cysteine, ends with the phenylalanine, and has 13 residues. The retained sequence is limited to the CDR3, 39 bases, with the frame set at the first base. The run used an Illumina HiSeq 2000. TCR beta chain libraries were generated by multiplex PCR amplification. High-throughput sequencing was used to analyze the amplified TCR beta chain products. TCRdb trimmed the raw reads at Q25, called clones with MiXCR and kept productive beta chains. Here each entry gathers all rows of one CDR3 protein and keeps the most common genes and DNA. The sample table holds about 170,000 distinct CDR3 sequences, of which around a third were seen once. Around 4% of the sample rests with the top ten.

The lymph node samples were taken from the axillary draining lymph nodes of breast cancer patients. The sample belongs to a study of breast tumors, draining lymph nodes, adjacent tissues (dated by TCRdb to about 2016). Background for the entire study: Breast cancer patients provided tumor, adjacent nontumor tissue and axillary lymph nodes, and the study compared the TCR beta repertoires across these three sources. The study was designed to assess the relationships and possible T-cell exchange between tumor, surrounding tissue and draining lymph node repertoires in human breast cancer. The full study reports these points: Tumor and nontumor tissue repertoires were significantly more similar in luminal-like than in basal-like breast cancer. The study presented the conclusion that tumor T cells originate in lymph nodes as consistent with a hypothesis, not as something directly demonstrated. The data were considered consistent with the idea that most tumor T cells come from the lymph node and then expand in tumor tissue. Tumor T-cell repertoires showed less diversity than lymph node repertoires and more diversity than nontumor tissue repertoires, and tumor T-cell repertoires showed preferential V and J gene usage.

The sequenced sample consisted of axillary lymph node tissue. The rearranged chain carries TRBV25-1 and TRBJ1-2, and TRBD1 matches 8 of the central bases. This sequence originates from a female donor with breast cancer. Some clones in this sample may be carry-over from other donors' samples. The CDR3 has the sequence CASSDRGQDGYTF. The bases are TGTGCCAGCAGTGACAGGGGGCAGGATGGCTACACCTTC.